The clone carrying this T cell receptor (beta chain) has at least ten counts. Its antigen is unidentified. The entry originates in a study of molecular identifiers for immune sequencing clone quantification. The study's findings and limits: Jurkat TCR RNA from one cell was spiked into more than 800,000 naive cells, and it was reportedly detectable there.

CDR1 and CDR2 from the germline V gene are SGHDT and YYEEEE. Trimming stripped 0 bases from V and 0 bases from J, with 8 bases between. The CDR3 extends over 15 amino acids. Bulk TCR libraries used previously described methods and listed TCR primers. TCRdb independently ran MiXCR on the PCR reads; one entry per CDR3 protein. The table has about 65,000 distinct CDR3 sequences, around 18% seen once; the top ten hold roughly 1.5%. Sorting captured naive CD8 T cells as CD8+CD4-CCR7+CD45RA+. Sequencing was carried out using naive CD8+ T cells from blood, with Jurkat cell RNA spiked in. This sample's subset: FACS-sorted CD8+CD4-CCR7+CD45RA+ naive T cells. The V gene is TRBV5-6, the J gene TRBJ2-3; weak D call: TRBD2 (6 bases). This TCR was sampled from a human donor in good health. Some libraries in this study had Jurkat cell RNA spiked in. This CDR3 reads CASSLVGTSTDTQYF. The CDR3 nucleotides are TGTGCCAGCAGCTTGGTCGGGACTAGCACAGATACGCAGTATTTT.